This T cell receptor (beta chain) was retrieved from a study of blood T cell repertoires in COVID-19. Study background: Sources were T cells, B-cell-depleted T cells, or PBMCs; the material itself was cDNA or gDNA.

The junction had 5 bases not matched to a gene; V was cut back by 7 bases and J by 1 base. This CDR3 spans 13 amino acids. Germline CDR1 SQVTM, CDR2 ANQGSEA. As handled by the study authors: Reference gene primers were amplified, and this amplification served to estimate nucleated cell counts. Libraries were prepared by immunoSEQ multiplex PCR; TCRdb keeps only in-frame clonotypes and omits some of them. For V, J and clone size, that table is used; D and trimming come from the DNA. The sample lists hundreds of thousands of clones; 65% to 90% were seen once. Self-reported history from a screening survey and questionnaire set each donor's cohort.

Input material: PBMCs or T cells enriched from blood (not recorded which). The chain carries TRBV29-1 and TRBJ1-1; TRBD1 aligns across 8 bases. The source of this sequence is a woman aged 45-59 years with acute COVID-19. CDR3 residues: CSAGQGENTEAFF. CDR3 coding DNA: TGCAGCGCCGGACAGGGCGAGAACACTGAAGCTTTCTTT.